One T cell receptor beta chain is described in this entry. These data belong to a study of blood T cell repertoires in COVID-19. Across the study: COVID-19 samples from acute and convalescent phases originated in the United States, Italy and Spain.

Per germline, CDR1 SGHRS and CDR2 YFSETQ. This CDR3 has 16 residues. The V and J ends lost 3 bases and 2 bases respectively, with 17 bases between them. Sequencing was performed with immunoSEQ multiplex PCR; in TCRdb, only in-frame clones are kept and a portion is missing. Of about 110,000 clones listed, about 80% were seen once; the top ten hold 5.5% to 8%. The sequenced material came from peripheral blood. The clonotype originates from a woman aged 45 to 65 with acute or convalescent COVID-19. The chain carries TRBV5-1 and TRBJ1-1, with a tentative D call TRBD1 (5 bases). The CDR3 nucleotides are TGCGCCAGCAGCTGGTCGGGGGGACGTCGAAACACTGAAGCTTTCTTT. Translated, it gives CASSWSGGRRNTEAFF.